This T cell receptor (beta chain) was recovered during a study of T cell repertoires in cytomegalovirus infection (dated by TCRdb to about 2019). Background for the entire study: Peptide stimulations targeted recently identified HLA-C-restricted CMV epitopes, whose presentation resists viral immunomodulation, together with well-studied HLA-B-restricted epitopes. The HLA type of each donor mattered for the analysis, because public TCR beta signatures pointed to carriage of CMV infection along with the matching HLA type. What the study reported, not specific to this receptor: The ex vivo response was dominated by HLA-C-restricted CMV-specific TCR beta clonotypes, which also provided the single most frequent clonotype in two of eight donors. Cumulative frequency of public TCR beta family members discriminated carriers of CMV infection plus the relevant HLA type in this cohort and an independent approximately 400-donor cohort.

The germline V gene (reference sequence) sets CDR1 to SGHNT and CDR2 to YYREEE. Trimming costs V 4 bases and J 9 bases, and their ends lie 25 bases apart. Spanning cysteine to phenylalanine, the CDR3 consists of 16 amino acids. Of the read, only the CDR3 DNA is kept; its 48 bases are in frame from base 1. The instrument given in TCRdb is Illumina HiSeq 1500. TCRdb reran the public reads through fastp at Q25 and MiXCR, keeping productive beta chains. CDR3 protein duplicates are merged, each entry listing the most common genes and DNA. Within this sample are around 430,000 distinct CDR3 sequences, with about 42% of them counted one time only. Around 45% of the sample comes from the top ten. The sample's treatment or condition label is to be understood as: in vitro stimulation with specific CMV peptide epitopes to enrich CMV-specific T cells. In this sample, this clonotype turned up once. Its antigen is currently not known. Per-base quality was not reported, and no clone a single base away is much larger than it. Evidence from a single read is weak.

The sequences come from cultured PBMCs, collected from culture after CMV antigen stimulation. The sequence came from a human donor in good health (CMV status not recorded). Some clones in this sample may be carry-over from other donors' samples. The V and J genes are TRBV5-4 and TRBJ1-2, with the D gene not clear enough to name. The base sequence is TGTGCCAGCAGCCGATCTAATAATCGCCTTTGGAATCGCTACACCTTC. Translation gives CASSRSNNRLWNRYTF. With the rest looked up from the reference TRBV5-4 and TRBJ1-2 genes rather than sequenced, the full variable domain is ETGVTQSPTHLIKTRGQQVTLRCSSQSGHNTVSWYQQALGQGPQFIFQYYREEENGRGNFPPRFSGLQFPNYSSELNVNALELDDSALYLCASSRSNNRLWNRYTFGSGTRLTVV.